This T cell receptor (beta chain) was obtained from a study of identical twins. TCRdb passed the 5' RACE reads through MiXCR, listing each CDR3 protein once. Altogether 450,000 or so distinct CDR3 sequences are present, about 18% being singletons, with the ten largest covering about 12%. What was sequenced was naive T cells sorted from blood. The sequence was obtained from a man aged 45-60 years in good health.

CDR3 in DNA: TGCAGCGCCCTACTCGGATCCTACGAGCAGTACTTC. Translation gives CSALLGSYEQYF. The V call is TRBV29-1, the J call TRBJ2-7, with D unclear. V was cut by 7 bases and J by 1 base, with 11 bases left in between. Per the germline V gene, CDR1 is SQVTM and CDR2 is ANQGSEA. The CDR3 contains 12 residues.